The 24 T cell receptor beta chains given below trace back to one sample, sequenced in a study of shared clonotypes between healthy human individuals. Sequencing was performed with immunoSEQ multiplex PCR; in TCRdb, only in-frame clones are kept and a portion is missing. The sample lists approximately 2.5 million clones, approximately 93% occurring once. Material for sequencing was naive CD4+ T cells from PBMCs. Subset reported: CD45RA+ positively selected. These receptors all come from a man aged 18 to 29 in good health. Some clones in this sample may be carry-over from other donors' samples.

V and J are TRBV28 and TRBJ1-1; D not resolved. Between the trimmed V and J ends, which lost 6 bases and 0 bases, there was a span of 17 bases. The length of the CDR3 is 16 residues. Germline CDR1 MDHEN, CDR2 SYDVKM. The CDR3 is CASRPGGGRMNTEAFF. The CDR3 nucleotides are TGTGCCAGCAGACCCGGCGGCGGCAGAATGAACACTGAAGCTTTCTTT. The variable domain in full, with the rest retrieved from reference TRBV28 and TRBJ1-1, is DVKVTQSSRYLVKRTGEKVFLECVQDMDHENMFWYRQDPGLGLRLIYFSYDVKMKEKGDIPEGYSVSREKKERFSLILESASTNQTSMYLCASRPGGGRMNTEAFFGQGTRLTVV.

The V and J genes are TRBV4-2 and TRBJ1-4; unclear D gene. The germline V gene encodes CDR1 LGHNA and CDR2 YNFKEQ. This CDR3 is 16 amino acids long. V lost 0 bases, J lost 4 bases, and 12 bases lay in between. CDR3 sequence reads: CASSQEGAYVNEKLFF. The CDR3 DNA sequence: TGTGCCAGCAGCCAAGAGGGCGCCTATGTTAATGAAAAACTGTTTTTT.

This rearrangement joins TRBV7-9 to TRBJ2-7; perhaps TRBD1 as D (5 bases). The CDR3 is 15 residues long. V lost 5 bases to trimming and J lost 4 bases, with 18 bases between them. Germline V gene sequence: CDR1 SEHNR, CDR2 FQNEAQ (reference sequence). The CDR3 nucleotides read TGTGCCAGCAGCCCTGACGGGCGGACACTATACGAGCAGTACTTC. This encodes CASSPDGRTLYEQYF.

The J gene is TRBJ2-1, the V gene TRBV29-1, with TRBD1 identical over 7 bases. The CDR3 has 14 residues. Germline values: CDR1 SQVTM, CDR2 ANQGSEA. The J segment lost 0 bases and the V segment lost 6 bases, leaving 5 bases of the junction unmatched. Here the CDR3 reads CSVGTESSYNEQFF. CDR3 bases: TGCAGCGTCGGGACAGAGAGCTCCTACAATGAGCAGTTCTTC.

The CDR3 coding sequence is TGTGCCATCAGTGGAACAGGGGGCCTATCCTACAATGAGCAGTTCTTC. This gives the protein CAISGTGGLSYNEQFF. V is TRBV10-3 and J is TRBJ2-1, with 9 bases aligning to TRBD1. The V gene's germline CDR1 is ENHRY and CDR2 SYGVKD. There are 16 residues in the CDR3. The V and J ends lost 4 bases and 1 base, in that order; junction bases with no gene match: 5.

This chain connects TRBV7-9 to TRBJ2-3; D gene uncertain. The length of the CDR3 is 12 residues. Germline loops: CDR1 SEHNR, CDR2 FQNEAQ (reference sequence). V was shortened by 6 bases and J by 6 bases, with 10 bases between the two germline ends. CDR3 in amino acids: CASREEVDTQYF. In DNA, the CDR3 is TGTGCCAGCAGGGAAGAGGTGGATACGCAGTATTTT.

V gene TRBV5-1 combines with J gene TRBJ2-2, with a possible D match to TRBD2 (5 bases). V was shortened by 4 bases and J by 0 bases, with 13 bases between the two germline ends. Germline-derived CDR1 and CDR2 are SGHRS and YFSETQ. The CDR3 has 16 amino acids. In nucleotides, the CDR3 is TGCGCCAGCAGCCTGCTGACTACCGCGAACACCGGGGAGCTGTTTTTT. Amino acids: CASSLLTTANTGELFF.

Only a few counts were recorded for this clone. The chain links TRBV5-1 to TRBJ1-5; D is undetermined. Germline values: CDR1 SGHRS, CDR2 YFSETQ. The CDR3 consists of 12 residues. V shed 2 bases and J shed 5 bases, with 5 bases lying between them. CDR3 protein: CASSLPDQPQHF. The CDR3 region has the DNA TGCGCCAGCAGCTTACCAGATCAGCCCCAGCATTTT.

The CDR3 region has the DNA TGTGCCAGCAGCGAAATAAACTACAATGAGCAGTTCTTC. Its translation is CASSEINYNEQFF. The chain links TRBV7-2 to TRBJ2-1; D ambiguous. There are 13 residues in the CDR3. V shed 5 bases and J shed 3 bases, with 8 bases lying between them. The germline V gene encodes CDR1 SGHTA and CDR2 FQGNSA. The full variable domain, with the rest looked up from reference TRBV7-2 and TRBJ2-1, is GAGVSQSPSNKVTEKGKDVELRCDPISGHTALYWYRQSLGQGLEFLIYFQGNSAPDKSGLPSDRFSAERTGGSVSTLTIQRTQQEDSAVYLCASSEINYNEQFFGPGTRLTVL.

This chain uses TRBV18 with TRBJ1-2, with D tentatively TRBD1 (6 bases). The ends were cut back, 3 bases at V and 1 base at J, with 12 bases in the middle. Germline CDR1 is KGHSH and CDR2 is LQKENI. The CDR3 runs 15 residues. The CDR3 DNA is TGTGCCAGCTCACCCGCCGCGGACAGTAACTATGGCTACACCTTC. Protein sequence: CASSPAADSNYGYTF.

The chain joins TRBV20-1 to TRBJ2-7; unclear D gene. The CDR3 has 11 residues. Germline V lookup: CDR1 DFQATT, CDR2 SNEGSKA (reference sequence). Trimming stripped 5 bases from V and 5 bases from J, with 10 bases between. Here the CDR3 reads CSAYVSNEQYF. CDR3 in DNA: TGCAGTGCTTACGTCTCTAACGAGCAGTACTTC.

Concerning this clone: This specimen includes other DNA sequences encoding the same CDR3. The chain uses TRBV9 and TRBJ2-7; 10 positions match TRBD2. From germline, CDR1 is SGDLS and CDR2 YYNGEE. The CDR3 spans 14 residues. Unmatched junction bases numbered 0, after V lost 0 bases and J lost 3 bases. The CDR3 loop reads CASSVGLAGYEQYF. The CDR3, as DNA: TGTGCCAGCAGCGTAGGACTAGCGGGCTACGAGCAGTACTTC.

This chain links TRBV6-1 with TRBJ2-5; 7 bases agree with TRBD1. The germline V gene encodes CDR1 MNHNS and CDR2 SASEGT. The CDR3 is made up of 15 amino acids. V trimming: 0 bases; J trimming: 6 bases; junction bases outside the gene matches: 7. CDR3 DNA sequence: TGTGCCAGCAGTGAAGCCCGGACAGGCGCCCAGACCCAGTACTTC. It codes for CASSEARTGAQTQYF.

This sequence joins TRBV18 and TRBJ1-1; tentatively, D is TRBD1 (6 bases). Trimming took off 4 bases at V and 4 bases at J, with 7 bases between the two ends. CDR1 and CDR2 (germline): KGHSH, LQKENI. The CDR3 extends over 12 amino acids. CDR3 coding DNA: TGTGCCAGCTCACAACAGGGCACTGAAGCTTTCTTT. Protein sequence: CASSQQGTEAFF. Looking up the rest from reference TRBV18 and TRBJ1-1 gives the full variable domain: NAGVMQNPRHLVRRRGQEARLRCSPMKGHSHVYWYRQLPEEGLKFMVYLQKENIIDESGMPKERFSAEFPKEGPSILRIQQVVRGDSAAYFCASSQQGTEAFFGQGTRLTVV.

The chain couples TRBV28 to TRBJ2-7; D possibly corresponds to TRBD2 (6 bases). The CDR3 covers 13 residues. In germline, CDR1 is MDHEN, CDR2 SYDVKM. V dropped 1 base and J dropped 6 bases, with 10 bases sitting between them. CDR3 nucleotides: TGTGCCAGCAGTTTATCGGGGGTACGCGAGCAGTACTTC. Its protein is CASSLSGVREQYF.

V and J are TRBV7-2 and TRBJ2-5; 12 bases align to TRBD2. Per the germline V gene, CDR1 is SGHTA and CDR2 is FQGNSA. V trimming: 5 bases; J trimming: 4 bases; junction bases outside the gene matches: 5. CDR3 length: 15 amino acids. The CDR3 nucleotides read TGTGCCAGCAGCCCTCTAGCGGGAGGGCCAGAGACCCAGTACTTC. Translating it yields CASSPLAGGPETQYF.

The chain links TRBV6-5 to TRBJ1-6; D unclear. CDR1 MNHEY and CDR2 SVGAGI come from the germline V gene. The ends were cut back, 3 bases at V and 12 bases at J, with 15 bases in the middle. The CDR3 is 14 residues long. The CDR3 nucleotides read TGTGCCAGCAGTTATGAGTTTTCGGGTCGACCCCTCCACTTT. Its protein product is CASSYEFSGRPLHF.

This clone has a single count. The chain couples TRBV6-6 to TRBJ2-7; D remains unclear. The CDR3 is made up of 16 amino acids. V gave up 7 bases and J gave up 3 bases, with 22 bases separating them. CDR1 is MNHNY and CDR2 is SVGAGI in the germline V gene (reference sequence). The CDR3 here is CASTQSPRTLLYEQYF. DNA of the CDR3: TGTGCCAGCACCCAATCTCCGCGGACGTTGCTCTACGAGCAGTACTTC.

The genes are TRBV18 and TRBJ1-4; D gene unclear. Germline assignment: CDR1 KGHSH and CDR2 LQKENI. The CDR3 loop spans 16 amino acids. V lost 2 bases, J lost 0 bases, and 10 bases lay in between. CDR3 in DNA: TGTGCCAGCTCACCAGGAAAGACCCCAACTAATGAAAAACTGTTTTTT. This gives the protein CASSPGKTPTNEKLFF.

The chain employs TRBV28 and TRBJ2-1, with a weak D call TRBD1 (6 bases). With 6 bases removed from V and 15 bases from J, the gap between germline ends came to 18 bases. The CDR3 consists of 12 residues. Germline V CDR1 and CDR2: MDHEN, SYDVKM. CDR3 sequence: CASSWGSQGRFF. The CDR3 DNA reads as TGTGCCAGCAGCTGGGGCTCACAGGGAAGGTTCTTC. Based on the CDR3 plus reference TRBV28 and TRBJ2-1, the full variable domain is DVKVTQSSRYLVKRTGEKVFLECVQDMDHENMFWYRQDPGLGLRLIYFSYDVKMKEKGDIPEGYSVSREKKERFSLILESASTNQTSMYLCASSWGSQGRFFGPGTRLTVL.

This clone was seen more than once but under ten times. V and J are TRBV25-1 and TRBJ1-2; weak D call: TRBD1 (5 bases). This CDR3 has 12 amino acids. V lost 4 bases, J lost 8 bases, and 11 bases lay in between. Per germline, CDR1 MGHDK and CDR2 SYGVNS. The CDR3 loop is CASSGLGRGYTF. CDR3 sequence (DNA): TGTGCCAGCAGTGGCCTGGGGCGCGGCTACACCTTC.

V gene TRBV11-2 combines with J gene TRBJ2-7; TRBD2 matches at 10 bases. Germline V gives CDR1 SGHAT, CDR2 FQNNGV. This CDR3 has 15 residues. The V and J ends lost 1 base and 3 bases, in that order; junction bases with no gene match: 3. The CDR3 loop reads CASSLGTSGYYEQYF. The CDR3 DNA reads TGTGCCAGCAGCTTAGGGACTAGCGGCTACTACGAGCAGTACTTC.

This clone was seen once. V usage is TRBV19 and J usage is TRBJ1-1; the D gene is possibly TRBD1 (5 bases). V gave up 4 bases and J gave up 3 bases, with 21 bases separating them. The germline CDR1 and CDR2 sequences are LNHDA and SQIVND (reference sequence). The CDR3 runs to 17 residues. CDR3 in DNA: TGTGCCAGTAGTAGCAGTCATCAATGGGACGGACACACTGAAGCTTTCTTT. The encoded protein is CASSSSHQWDGHTEAFF.

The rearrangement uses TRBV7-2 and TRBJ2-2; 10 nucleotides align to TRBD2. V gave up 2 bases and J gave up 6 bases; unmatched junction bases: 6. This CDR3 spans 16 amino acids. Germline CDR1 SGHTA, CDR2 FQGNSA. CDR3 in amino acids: CASSLTWTSGPGELFF. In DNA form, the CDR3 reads TGTGCCAGCAGCTTAACTTGGACTAGCGGACCCGGGGAGCTGTTTTTT.